This TCR beta chain was profiled in a study of T cell responses to AZD1222 COVID-19 vaccine. Germline values: CDR1 MDHEN, CDR2 SYDVKM. With 5 bases removed from V and 11 bases from J, the gap between germline ends came to 16 bases. There are 13 residues in the CDR3. This table comes from immunoSEQ multiplex PCR, and its TCRdb copy is limited to in-frame clones, with some not included. This table has roughly 150,000 clones, roughly 87% appearing once. This sequence originates from an adult who received the AZD1222 COVID-19 vaccine. The chain joins TRBV28 to TRBJ1-5; possible D gene TRBD1, 5 bases. The specimen comprised peripheral blood, sampled 28 days after the second AZD1222 dose. The CDR3 region has the DNA TGTGCCAGCAGTATCGGGACGGTCAAAGCCCAGCATTTT. The encoded protein is CASSIGTVKAQHF.